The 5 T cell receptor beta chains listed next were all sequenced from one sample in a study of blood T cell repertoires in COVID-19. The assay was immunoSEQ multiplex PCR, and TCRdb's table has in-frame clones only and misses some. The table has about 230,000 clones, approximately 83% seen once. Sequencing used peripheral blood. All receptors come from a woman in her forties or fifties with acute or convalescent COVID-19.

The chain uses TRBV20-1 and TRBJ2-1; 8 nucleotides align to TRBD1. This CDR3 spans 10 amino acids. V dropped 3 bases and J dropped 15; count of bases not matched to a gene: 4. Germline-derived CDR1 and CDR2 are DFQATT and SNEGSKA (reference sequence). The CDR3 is CSASGDRLFF. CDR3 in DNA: TGCAGTGCTAGTGGGGACAGGCTGTTCTTC.

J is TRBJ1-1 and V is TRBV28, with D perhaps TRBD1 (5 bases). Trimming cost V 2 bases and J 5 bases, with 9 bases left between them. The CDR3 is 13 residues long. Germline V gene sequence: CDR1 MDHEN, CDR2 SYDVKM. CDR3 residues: CASSLETVTEAFF. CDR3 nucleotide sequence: TGTGCCAGCAGTTTAGAGACAGTAACTGAAGCTTTCTTT.

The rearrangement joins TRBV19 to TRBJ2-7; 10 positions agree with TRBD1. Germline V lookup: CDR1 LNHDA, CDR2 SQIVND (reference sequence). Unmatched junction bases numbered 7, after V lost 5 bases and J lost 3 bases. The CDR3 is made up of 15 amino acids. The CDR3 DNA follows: TGTGCCAGTAGTGACCCGGGACAGGGGAGCTACGAGCAGTACTTC. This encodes CASSDPGQGSYEQYF.

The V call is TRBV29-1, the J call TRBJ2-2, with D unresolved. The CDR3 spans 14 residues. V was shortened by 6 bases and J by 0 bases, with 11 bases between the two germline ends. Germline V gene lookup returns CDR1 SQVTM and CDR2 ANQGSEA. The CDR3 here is CSVRPGSNTGELFF. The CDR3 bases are TGCAGCGTGAGACCCGGGTCGAACACCGGGGAGCTGTTTTTT.

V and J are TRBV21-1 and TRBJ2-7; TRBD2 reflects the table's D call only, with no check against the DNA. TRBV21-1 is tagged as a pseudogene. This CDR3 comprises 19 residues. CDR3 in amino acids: CASSSQLKNQREVPYEQYF. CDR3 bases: TGTGCCAGCAGCAGCCAGTTAAAGAACCAGCGGGAGGTTCCCTACGAGCAGTACTTC.